These 26 T cell receptor beta chains were sequenced from one sample in a study of metastatic and nonmetastatic thyroid tumors. No patient had received any treatment before thyroid surgery. Via MiXCR, TCRdb re-called the PCR reads. The sample has 27,000 or so clones; over 12% are singletons. Sequencing input: blood. Source of these receptors: a male donor with papillary thyroid cancer or a benign thyroid nodule (not recorded which). Some clones in this sample may be carry-over from other donors' samples.

As to this clone: This is likely a read error, given that the CDR3 carries no conserved phenylalanine or tryptophan at its end. V and J are TRBV19 and TRBJ2-7; D may match TRBD1 or TRBD2 (6 bases each). The CDR3 spans 14 residues. CDR1 and CDR2 from the germline V gene are LNHDA and SQIVND (reference sequence). The CDR3, as DNA: TGTGCCAGCAGTATAGGAGGGGGTCGAAACGAGCAGTACTCC. Amino acid sequence: CASSIGGGRNEQYS.

The sample holds many counts of this clone. This sequence joins TRBV28 and TRBJ1-5, with D possibly matching TRBD1 (6 bases). The CDR3 consists of 15 residues. V was cut by 4 bases and J by 7 bases, with 17 bases left in between. Germline V CDR1 and CDR2: MDHEN, SYDVKM. CDR3 sequence (DNA): TGTGCCAGCAGTTCCCCGGGGGGGCTACGGCAGCCCCAGCATTTT. This gives the protein CASSSPGGLRQPQHF.

The gene calls are TRBV27 and TRBJ2-7; the match to TRBD2 covers 11 bases. J gave up 3 bases and V 4 bases, and 5 bases lay outside the gene matches. CDR3 length: 15 residues. Germline lookup yields CDR1 MNHEY and CDR2 SMNVEV (reference sequence). CDR3 nucleotide sequence: TGTGCCAGCAGTTCGGGACTAGCGGCCTTCTACGAGCAGTACTTC. This codes for CASSSGLAAFYEQYF.

Many counts were recorded for this clone. V and J are TRBV30 and TRBJ2-3, with no clear D. The CDR3 has 15 amino acids. The ends were cut back, 4 bases at V and 3 bases at J, with 17 bases in the middle. Looked up from germline, CDR1 is GTSNPN and CDR2 is SVGIG (reference sequence). The CDR3 coding sequence is TGTGCCTGGACCGAACCCCGAGTGGGTACAGATACGCAGTATTTT. It codes for CAWTEPRVGTDTQYF.

V usage is TRBV4-1 and J usage is TRBJ2-7; D gene unclear. The CDR3 runs to 13 residues. CDR1 and CDR2 (germline): MGHRA, YSYEKL. Trimming removed 1 base from V and 4 bases from J, with 8 bases in between. CDR3 DNA: TGCGCCAGCAGCCAAGGGTACGAATACGAGCAGTACTTC. Its protein product is CASSQGYEYEQYF.

There are many counts of this clone. The CDR3 region is CASSPLWGDLGHGRLNTEAFF. CDR3 nucleotides: TGTGCCAGCAGTCCCCTGTGGGGGGACCTAGGTCACGGGAGACTGAACACTGAAGCTTTCTTT. The chain couples TRBV6-6 to TRBJ1-1; possible D gene TRBD1, 5 bases. Germline V gives CDR1 MNHNY, CDR2 SVGAGI (reference sequence). V lost 5 bases to trimming and J lost 0 bases, with 31 bases between them. This CDR3 spans 21 amino acids.

The chain couples TRBV12-3 or TRBV12-4 to TRBJ1-4; maybe TRBD1 (5 bases). V dropped 8 bases and J dropped 5 bases, with 9 bases sitting between them. The CDR3 extends over 12 amino acids. The CDR3: CASGGTNEKLFF. The CDR3 region has the DNA TGTGCCAGCGGGGGGACGAATGAAAAACTGTTTTTT.

This clone appeared many times. The chain employs TRBV29-1 and TRBJ2-5; tentatively, D is TRBD2 (6 bases). This CDR3 contains 12 residues. Deletions cut 4 bases from V and 3 bases from J, with 9 bases between. Germline V CDR1 and CDR2: SQVTM, ANQGSEA. The DNA of the CDR3 is TGCAGCGTTGTCACTAGCAAAGAGACCCAGTACTTC. This translates into CSVVTSKETQYF.

About this clone itself: A much larger clone lies one base from this, so it may be a read error. Different DNA sequences within this sample yield the same CDR3. CDR3 nucleotide sequence: TGTGCCAGCAGCCCATACCGGACAGGGGGATCAGAGACCCAGTACTTC. This codes for CASSPYRTGGSETQYF. The gene calls are TRBV7-7 and TRBJ2-5, with 10 positions matching TRBD1. Germline assignment: CDR1 SSHAT and CDR2 FNYEAQ (reference sequence). This CDR3 region has 16 residues. The J segment lost 4 bases and the V segment lost 5 bases, leaving 10 bases of the junction unmatched.

This clone was seen ten or more times. The V and J genes are TRBV19 and TRBJ1-1; D gene ambiguous. V lost 3 bases and J 7 bases, leaving 9 bases between the germline ends. The germline gives CDR1 LNHDA, CDR2 SQIVND (reference sequence). There are 12 residues in the CDR3. The CDR3 loop is CASSIWAGEAFF. The CDR3 nucleotides are TGTGCCAGTAGTATTTGGGCGGGTGAAGCTTTCTTT.

The sample holds many counts of this clone. This sequence joins TRBV25-1 and TRBJ1-2; D is possibly TRBD1 (5 bases). This CDR3 contains 14 residues. V lost 1 base, J lost 9 bases, and 15 bases lay in between. Per germline, CDR1 MGHDK and CDR2 SYGVNS. CDR3 DNA: TGTGCCAGCAGTGAATTTGGGACTTCGGGAAGCTACACCTTC. Residues: CASSEFGTSGSYTF.

Ten or more counts support this clone. The genes are TRBV7-9 and TRBJ2-5; 11 nucleotides line up with TRBD2. After removal of 3 bases from V and 1 base from J, the junction contained 4 bases not matched to a gene. The CDR3 is 16 amino acids. Germline V gene sequence: CDR1 SEHNR, CDR2 FQNEAQ (reference sequence). The chain's CDR3 is CASSLSGTSGQETQYF. In DNA, the CDR3 is TGTGCCAGCAGCTTGTCCGGGACTAGCGGCCAAGAGACCCAGTACTTC.

In the case of this clone: One end of the junction is discordant with germline, which a read error may explain. V gene TRBV20-1 combines with J gene TRBJ1-5; maybe TRBD1 (6 bases). CDR1 DFQATT and CDR2 SNEGSKA come from the germline V gene (reference sequence). The CDR3 extends over 16 amino acids. CDR3 sequence reads: CSSRDDGTGYNQPQHF. For the CDR3, the DNA is TGCAGTTCTAGAGATGATGGTACAGGGTACAATCAGCCCCAGCATTTT.

In its sample, this clone was seen many times. This chain connects TRBV3-1 to TRBJ1-2, with D unresolved. Trimming stripped 4 bases from V and 4 bases from J, with 10 bases between. This CDR3 is 13 amino acids long. Germline CDR1 and CDR2: LGHDT and YNNKEL (reference sequence). Here the CDR3 DNA reads TGTGCCAGCAGCCTGGGGTCCCTCTATGGCTACACCTTC. Protein: CASSLGSLYGYTF.

In its sample, this clone was seen a few times. The rearrangement links TRBV11-1 to TRBJ2-3; D could derive from TRBD1 or TRBD2 (5 bases each). Germline V lookup: CDR1 SGHAT, CDR2 FQDESV (reference sequence). CDR3 size: 17 residues. V dropped 2 bases and J dropped 5 bases, with 20 bases sitting between them. CDR3 sequence: CASSLTGAGGPEDTQYF. CDR3 sequence (DNA): TGTGCCAGCAGCTTAACTGGGGCGGGTGGGCCGGAAGATACGCAGTATTTT.

Ten or more counts support this clone. The V gene is TRBV28, the J gene TRBJ1-4; 9 bases fit TRBD1. Germline V gives CDR1 MDHEN, CDR2 SYDVKM. V shed 3 bases and J 2 bases; nucleotides not matched to a gene: 4. The CDR3 is 16 residues long. Here the CDR3 DNA reads TGTGCCAGCAGTTTGGGACAGGGTAGGACTAATGAAAAACTGTTTTTT. Encoded protein: CASSLGQGRTNEKLFF.

This clone is medium-sized in the sample. This chain links TRBV28 with TRBJ2-7; 7 positions match TRBD2. CDR1 and CDR2 from the germline V gene are MDHEN and SYDVKM. V was pared by 4 bases and J by 4 bases, with 22 bases of the junction left unmatched. This CDR3 is 19 amino acids long. The CDR3 DNA reads TGTGCCAGCAGTTGGATACCGGGACCCCTTCGAGGAGCGGGGTACGAGCAGTACTTC. Its protein product is CASSWIPGPLRGAGYEQYF.

In the case of this clone: Sequence at one end of the junction differs from germline and may be a read error. The V call is TRBV10-3, the J call TRBJ1-5; weak D call: TRBD1 (5 bases). This CDR3 spans 14 amino acids. Germline CDR1 reads ENHRY; CDR2 reads SYGVKD. CDR3 in DNA: TGTGCCATCAGGCAGGGCGCGGACAATCATCCCCAGCATTTT. It specifies CAIRQGADNHPQHF.

Worth noting for this clone: The junction shows a germline mismatch at one end, possibly a read error. The V call is TRBV11-2, the J call TRBJ2-6, with D perhaps matching TRBD1 (5 bases). Germline CDR1 reads SGHAT; CDR2 reads FQNNGV. The CDR3 extends over 16 amino acids. The CDR3 sequence: CASSLDPGAGANFLTF. The CDR3 bases are TGTGCCAGCAGCTTAGATCCTGGGGCTGGGGCCAACTTCCTGACTTTC.

This clone was recorded at least ten times. The chain links TRBV7-9 to TRBJ2-3; D is perhaps TRBD1 or TRBD2 (6 bases each). This CDR3 is 17 amino acids long. The germline V and J ends were trimmed by 1 base and 7 bases, with 21 bases remaining between them. The V gene's germline CDR1 is SEHNR and CDR2 FQNEAQ (reference sequence). The CDR3 region has the DNA TGTGCCAGCAGCTTAGAATACGGGGGCCTTGCACAACATACGCAGTATTTT. Residues: CASSLEYGGLAQHTQYF.

This clone was seen many times. The chain carries TRBV2 and TRBJ1-2, with D perhaps matching TRBD1 (6 bases). Trimming stripped 9 bases from V and 4 bases from J, with 15 bases between. Germline V lookup: CDR1 SNHLY, CDR2 FYNNEI. The CDR3 totals 13 residues. Here the CDR3 reads CASRDTPSYGYTF. The CDR3 DNA reads as TGTGCCAGTAGGGACACCCCTTCCTATGGCTACACCTTC. Full variable domain (missing parts from reference TRBV2 and TRBJ1-2): EPEVTQTPSHQVTQMGQEVILRCVPISNHLYFYWYRQILGQKVEFLVSFYNNEISEKSEIFDDQFSVERPDGSNFTLKIRSTKLEDSAMYFCASRDTPSYGYTFGSGTRLTVV.

This clone has at least ten counts. V and J are TRBV3-1 and TRBJ2-2, with TRBD1 as a possible D gene (6 bases). V was pared by 7 bases and J by 1 base, with 13 bases between. Germline CDR1 and CDR2: LGHDT and YNNKEL (reference sequence). This CDR3 contains 15 residues. The CDR3 loop is CASTERGKNTGELFF. The CDR3, as DNA: TGTGCCAGCACCGAAAGGGGGAAGAACACCGGGGAGCTGTTTTTT.

This clone was observed at least ten times. J is TRBJ2-3 and V is TRBV4-1; D perhaps matches TRBD2 (5 bases). The germline gives CDR1 MGHRA, CDR2 YSYEKL. This CDR3 comprises 14 residues. V shed 3 bases and J shed 11 bases, with 18 bases lying between them. CDR3 sequence: CASSQTLATAGQYF. CDR3 DNA sequence: TGCGCCAGCAGCCAGACCTTGGCTACGGCGGGGCAGTATTTT.

The gene calls are TRBV4-1 and TRBJ2-1; TRBD2 agrees at 15 bases. There are 17 residues in the CDR3. With 5 bases clipped from V and 5 bases from J, the junction kept 7 bases outside the gene matches. Germline loops: CDR1 MGHRA, CDR2 YSYEKL. DNA of the CDR3: TGCGCCAGCAGCGTACCGGGACTAGCGGGAGGAAACAATGAGCAGTTCTTC. It is translated as CASSVPGLAGGNNEQFF.

This clone was found many times. The chain uses TRBV28 and TRBJ2-1; 7 positions agree with TRBD1. The germline CDR1 and CDR2 sequences are MDHEN and SYDVKM. The CDR3 length is 15 residues. The J segment lost 0 bases and the V segment lost 5 bases, leaving 4 bases of the junction unmatched. In nucleotides, the CDR3 is TGTGCCAGCAGTATGACAGGGTACTCCTACAATGAGCAGTTCTTC. Its translation is CASSMTGYSYNEQFF.

In this sample, this clone turned up many times. V gene TRBV20-1 combines with J gene TRBJ1-1; TRBD1 matches 8 bases. The V and J ends lost 6 bases and 7 bases, in that order; junction bases with no gene match: 10. Germline lookup yields CDR1 DFQATT and CDR2 SNEGSKA (reference sequence). The CDR3 has 13 residues. The CDR3: CSALGDRGNEAFF. The CDR3 bases are TGCAGTGCCCTCGGAGACAGGGGAAATGAAGCTTTCTTT.